One and the same sample provided the 29 T cell receptor beta chains below, sequenced in a study of T cell repertoires in cytomegalovirus infection. These receptors have no identified antigens. TCRdb passed the reads through MiXCR, listing each CDR3 protein once. The data show approximately 110,000 distinct CDR3 sequences, with around 10% seen just once and approximately 30% held by the top ten. Sequencing was carried out using PBMCs, sequenced either directly or after in vitro stimulation (not recorded which). The receptors here all came from a human donor in good health (CMV status not recorded). Some clones in this sample may be carry-over from other donors' samples.

V usage is TRBV19 and J usage is TRBJ1-1; tentatively, D is TRBD1 (5 bases). CDR1 and CDR2 from the germline V gene are LNHDA and SQIVND (reference sequence). With 4 bases removed from V and 6 bases from J, the gap between germline ends came to 15 bases. The CDR3 has 14 amino acids. As DNA, the CDR3 is TGTGCCAGTAGTAACCCTGGATCGGGGGCTGAAGCTTTCTTT. This encodes CASSNPGSGAEAFF.

The chain combines TRBV7-6 with TRBJ2-3, with D possibly matching TRBD2 (6 bases). Deletions cut 3 bases from V and 12 bases from J, with 25 bases between. CDR1 is SGHVS, CDR2 FNYEAQ, per germline. The length of the CDR3 is 16 residues. The CDR3 spells CASSFSGLAATNIQYF. The CDR3 bases are TGTGCCAGCAGCTTCTCGGGACTGGCAGCCACAAACATTCAGTATTTT.

This clonotype occurred many times. The V gene is TRBV15, the J gene TRBJ1-5; TRBD1 aligns across 11 bases. CDR1 and CDR2 (germline): LNHNV, YYDKDF (reference sequence). V dropped 1 base and J dropped 6; count of bases not matched to a gene: 8. The CDR3 totals 17 residues. CDR3 nucleotide sequence: TGTGCCACCAGCAGAGCCTTGGGACAGGGGGTAGGTCAGCCCCAGCATTTT. Translating it yields CATSRALGQGVGQPQHF. The variable domain in full, with the rest retrieved from reference TRBV15 and TRBJ1-5, is DAMVIQNPRYQVTQFGKPVTLSCSQTLNHNVMYWYQQKSSQAPKLLFHYYDKDFNNEADTPDNFQSRRPNTSFCFLDIRSPGLGDTAMYLCATSRALGQGVGQPQHFGDGTRLSIL.

This clonotype was observed a few times. The chain carries TRBV11-2 and TRBJ2-1; the match to TRBD2 covers 8 bases. V was pared by 4 bases and J by 8 bases, with 4 bases of the junction left unmatched. This CDR3 has 13 residues. In germline, CDR1 is SGHAT, CDR2 FQNNGV. This CDR3 is CASSSSGFYEQFF. Written as DNA, the CDR3 is TGTGCCAGCAGCTCTAGCGGGTTTTATGAGCAGTTCTTC.

Ten or more counts support this clonotype. The chain combines TRBV7-9 with TRBJ1-1; D is undetermined. V was trimmed by 1 base and J by 3 bases, leaving 9 bases between them. The CDR3 has 14 residues. The germline V gene encodes CDR1 SEHNR and CDR2 FQNEAQ (reference sequence). CDR3 amino acids: CASSLVGSDTEAFF. The CDR3 DNA is TGTGCCAGCAGCTTAGTAGGGAGTGACACTGAAGCTTTCTTT. Complete variable domain (other parts from reference TRBV7-9 and TRBJ1-1): DTGVSQNPRHKITKRGQNVTFRCDPISEHNRLYWYRQTLGQGPEFLTYFQNEAQLEKSRLLSDRFSAERPKGSFSTLEIQRTEQGDSAMYLCASSLVGSDTEAFFGQGTRLTVV.

CDR3 amino acids: CASSQNVDQYF. The CDR3 coding sequence is TGTGCCAGCAGTCAGAATGTTGACCAGTACTTC. V gene TRBV28 combines with J gene TRBJ2-5; no clear D. CDR1 and CDR2 (germline): MDHEN, SYDVKM. With 5 bases removed from V and 10 bases from J, the gap between germline ends came to 11 bases. This CDR3 is 11 amino acids long.

V and J are TRBV25-1 and TRBJ2-7; D is ambiguous. Germline V gene lookup returns CDR1 MGHDK and CDR2 SYGVNS. The CDR3 covers 15 residues. V dropped 1 base and J dropped 3 bases, with 13 bases sitting between them. The CDR3 sequence is CASSESTEVNYEQYV. DNA of the CDR3: TGTGCCAGCAGTGAATCTACAGAGGTTAACTACGAGCAGTACGTC.

This clonotype was detected only a few times. The gene calls are TRBV6-5 and TRBJ2-1; TRBD2 might be the D (5 bases). The CDR3 is 13 amino acids. The V gene lost 0 bases and the J gene lost 7 bases, with 7 bases spanning the gap. Germline CDR1 MNHEY, CDR2 SVGAGI. The CDR3 here is CASSYSRGNEQFF. CDR3 in DNA: TGTGCCAGCAGTTACTCGAGAGGGAATGAGCAGTTCTTC.

This clonotype was seen many times. This chain joins TRBV7-9 and TRBJ1-1; 10 nucleotides align to TRBD1. The V and J ends lost 3 bases and 1 base, in that order; junction bases with no gene match: 11. Germline CDR1 SEHNR, CDR2 FQNEAQ (reference sequence). There are 18 residues in the CDR3. This CDR3 reads CASSFPRDRGQGNTEAFF. The CDR3, as DNA: TGTGCCAGCAGCTTCCCCCGAGACAGGGGGCAGGGGAACACTGAAGCTTTCTTT.

The rearrangement uses TRBV19 and TRBJ2-1, with TRBD2 matching over 8 bases. The CDR3 has 16 residues. Germline values: CDR1 LNHDA, CDR2 SQIVND (reference sequence). V shed 1 base, J shed 0 bases, and the junction held 2 bases outside the gene matches. DNA for the CDR3: TGTGCCAGTAGTATAGTAGCGGGAAACTCCTACAATGAGCAGTTCTTC. Its protein product is CASSIVAGNSYNEQFF.

This clonotype occurred a few times. This chain joins TRBV15 and TRBJ2-1; D gene uncertain. In germline, CDR1 is LNHNV, CDR2 YYDKDF (reference sequence). Trimming stripped 5 bases from V and 9 bases from J, with 14 bases between. The CDR3 covers 13 residues. CDR3 sequence: CATSRPPSSEQFF. CDR3 bases: TGTGCCACCAGCCGGCCACCGTCTTCTGAGCAGTTCTTC.

This clonotype was picked up many times. This chain links TRBV25-1 with TRBJ2-2; no clear D. V dropped 4 bases and J dropped 5 bases, with 14 bases sitting between them. Germline V gene data show CDR1 as MGHDK and CDR2 as SYGVNS. This CDR3 contains 15 residues. The CDR3 is CASSVSPRTTGELFF. The DNA for the CDR3 is TGTGCCAGCAGTGTATCCCCTAGAACGACCGGGGAGCTGTTTTTT.

This clonotype showed up many times. The CDR3 sequence: CSASLRAGEADTQYF. The DNA for the CDR3 is TGCAGTGCTAGTTTGCGGGCGGGAGAGGCAGATACGCAGTATTTT. The chain carries TRBV20-1 and TRBJ2-3, with TRBD2 matching 7 bases. V dropped 3 bases and J dropped 4; count of bases not matched to a gene: 10. The germline V gene has CDR1 DFQATT and CDR2 SNEGSKA (reference sequence). CDR3 length: 15 amino acids.

This clonotype was detected many times. The junction shows a germline mismatch at one end, possibly a read error. The V and J genes are TRBV28 and TRBJ1-2, with TRBD1 identical over 9 bases. The CDR3 spans 12 residues. Germline V gives CDR1 MDHEN, CDR2 SYDVKM. CDR3 loop: CASGTNRGLFSF. DNA for the CDR3: TGTGCCAGCGGAACGAACAGGGGGCTATTCTCCTTC.

This chain joins TRBV7-2 and TRBJ1-2, with 8 bases identical to TRBD1. The length of the CDR3 is 16 residues. Germline CDR1 and CDR2: SGHTA and FQGNSA. J lost 5 bases, V lost 4 bases, and 12 bases had no gene match. CDR3 loop: CASSYYPRQGTYGYTF. CDR3 DNA sequence: TGTGCCAGCAGCTACTACCCCCGACAGGGGACGTATGGCTACACCTTC.

This chain joins TRBV19 and TRBJ2-3, with TRBD1 matching 8 bases. Losses at the gene ends were 9 bases for V and 0 bases for J; bases not matched to a gene: 5. The CDR3 is 14 residues long. CDR1 and CDR2 from the germline V gene are LNHDA and SQIVND (reference sequence). This CDR3 is CASTTGVSTDTQYF. The DNA for the CDR3 is TGTGCCAGCACGACAGGGGTCAGCACAGATACGCAGTATTTT. Full variable domain (rest looked up from reference TRBV19 and TRBJ2-3): DGGITQSPKYLFRKEGQNVTLSCEQNLNHDAMYWYRQDPGQGLRLIYYSQIVNDFQKGDIAEGYSVSREKKESFPLTVTSAQKNPTAFYLCASTTGVSTDTQYFGPGTRLTVL.

This rearrangement joins TRBV6-2 or TRBV6-3 to TRBJ2-3; possibly TRBD1 or TRBD2 for D (5 bases each). The V end lost 7 bases, the J end lost 5 bases, and 19 bases lay between the germline ends. In germline, CDR1 is MNHEY, CDR2 SVGEGT. The CDR3 has 15 residues. CDR3 sequence reads: CASIPRDGGGDTQYF. For the CDR3, the DNA is TGTGCCAGCATACCCCGGGACGGTGGGGGAGATACGCAGTATTTT.

Of note for this clonotype: One end of the junction varies from germline; a read error may be responsible. The CDR3 DNA reads as TGTGCTAGCAGCTTAACAGGGCGAGCCGGGGAGCTGTTTTTT. Its translation is CASSLTGRAGELFF. This chain joins TRBV7-6 and TRBJ2-2; maybe TRBD1 (6 bases). The CDR3 length is 14 residues. Germline V CDR1 and CDR2: SGHVS, FNYEAQ.

This clonotype showed up just a few times. The chain couples TRBV18 to TRBJ2-7; D not resolved. The germline V gene encodes CDR1 KGHSH and CDR2 LQKENI. V was clipped by 3 bases and J by 2 bases, with 5 bases between them. This CDR3 spans 12 amino acids. CDR3 in amino acids: CASSPTAYEQYF. Here the CDR3 DNA reads TGTGCCAGCTCACCCACAGCCTACGAGCAGTACTTC.

This clonotype was detected only a few times. The V call is TRBV28, the J call TRBJ2-3; 7 bases are a match to TRBD2. Per germline, CDR1 MDHEN and CDR2 SYDVKM. The CDR3 totals 14 residues. Trimming cost V 3 bases and J 2 bases; bases outside gene matches: 2. This chain's CDR3 is CASSFAGATDTQYF. The CDR3 DNA sequence: TGTGCCAGCAGTTTTGCGGGAGCCACAGATACGCAGTATTTT.

In this sample, this clonotype turned up many times. The chain has TRBV7-2 and TRBJ2-3; 9 nucleotides match TRBD2. Unmatched junction bases numbered 8, after V lost 1 base and J lost 6 bases. The CDR3 contains 16 residues. In germline, CDR1 is SGHTA, CDR2 FQGNSA. The CDR3 sequence is CASSLGGGLAMDTQYF. Here the CDR3 DNA reads TGTGCCAGCAGCTTAGGGGGAGGACTAGCGATGGATACGCAGTATTTT.

This clonotype was found a few times. The chain uses TRBV11-3 and TRBJ2-3; TRBD2 matches at 7 bases. The J segment lost 10 bases and the V segment lost 0 bases, leaving 4 bases of the junction unmatched. CDR3 size: 13 residues. Germline-derived CDR1 and CDR2 are SGHNT and YENEEA. The CDR3 sequence: CASSLDTGRAQYF. The CDR3 bases are TGTGCCAGCAGCTTAGATACGGGGAGGGCGCAGTATTTT.

Many counts were recorded for this clonotype. The chain employs TRBV7-3 and TRBJ1-1; D is ambiguous. Trimming stripped 3 bases from V and 8 bases from J, with 13 bases between. Per germline, CDR1 SGHTA and CDR2 FQGTGA. This CDR3 region has 13 residues. The CDR3 region is CASSFARPEEAFF. The CDR3 region has the DNA TGTGCCAGCAGCTTCGCCCGGCCCGAGGAAGCTTTCTTT.

This clonotype was detected only a few times. The chain links TRBV29-1 to TRBJ2-7; a weak D match, TRBD2 (6 bases). Germline CDR1 SQVTM, CDR2 ANQGSEA. The CDR3 runs 12 residues. The V gene lost 7 bases and the J gene lost 2 bases, with 12 bases spanning the gap. CDR3 sequence: CSGGDATYEQYF. DNA of the CDR3: TGCAGCGGCGGGGACGCTACCTACGAGCAGTACTTC.

This clonotype was observed at least ten times. The rearrangement uses TRBV4-3 and TRBJ1-4; a possible D gene is TRBD1 (5 bases). V shed 4 bases and J shed 3 bases, with 12 bases lying between them. The CDR3 has 15 amino acids. Germline V gene lookup returns CDR1 LGHNA and CDR2 YSLEER. The CDR3 sequence: CASSRTTVPNEKLFF. In DNA form, the CDR3 reads TGCGCCAGCAGCCGGACGACAGTGCCTAATGAAAAACTGTTTTTT.

This clonotype was detected only a few times. V gene TRBV12-3 or TRBV12-4 combines with J gene TRBJ2-1; D is unresolved. The CDR3 runs 13 residues. Trimming pared 6 bases from V and 7 bases from J, leaving 13 bases between. The chain's CDR3 is CASRYRPQNEQFF. The DNA of the CDR3 is TGTGCCAGCAGATATCGTCCTCAAAATGAGCAGTTCTTC.

This clonotype was detected ten times or more. The chain links TRBV6-1 to TRBJ2-1; 9 bases line up with TRBD2. This CDR3 has 13 residues. Trimming cost V 9 bases and J 8 bases; bases outside gene matches: 8. Germline V gene data show CDR1 as MNHNS and CDR2 as SASEGT. The DNA of the CDR3 is TGTGCCAGTAGCCAGGGACTAGCCTATGAGCAGTTCTTC. This translates into CASSQGLAYEQFF.

This clonotype was detected ten times or more. The chain combines TRBV12-3 or TRBV12-4 with TRBJ2-4, with D unclear. The CDR3 totals 15 residues. Deletions cut 5 bases from V and 0 bases from J, with 11 bases between. The CDR3 loop reads CASSGKGVAKNIQYF. The CDR3 DNA reads as TGTGCCAGCAGTGGCAAAGGTGTAGCCAAAAACATTCAGTACTTC.

This clonotype was recorded a few times. The CDR3 DNA reads as TGTGCCAGCAGCTTAGAAGGACAATGGAATGAGCAGTTCTTC. It specifies CASSLEGQWNEQFF. The chain joins TRBV7-9 to TRBJ2-1; possibly TRBD1 for D (5 bases). The CDR3 length is 14 residues. Trimming cost V 1 base and J 7 bases, with 11 bases left between them. From germline, CDR1 is SEHNR and CDR2 FQNEAQ (reference sequence).